The 10 T cell receptor beta chains in this list originate from one sample, sequenced in a study of T-cell reconstitution after alpha-beta-depleted transplantation in children. The library targeted TCRbeta and was prepared with unique molecular identifiers. Using its own MiXCR run on the PCR reads, TCRdb lists one record per CDR3 protein. This sample has 610,000 or so distinct CDR3 sequences, with 27% found just once. The material was PBMCs, obtained before TCRalphabeta/CD19-depleted stem cell transplant. These receptor sequences come from a boy in the first two years of life with Wiskott-Aldrich syndrome, due to receive a stem cell transplant.

The chain is built from TRBV29-1 and TRBJ2-3; 7 bases match TRBD2. This CDR3 spans 15 amino acids. The V gene end was trimmed by 5 bases and the J gene end by 1 base; junction bases not matched to a gene: 9. Germline V gene data show CDR1 as SQVTM and CDR2 as ANQGSEA. CDR3 in amino acids: CSVNGERDRTDTQYF. The DNA for the CDR3 is TGCAGCGTTAATGGAGAGCGGGACCGCACAGATACGCAGTATTTT.

This clonotype was observed a handful of times. The rearrangement joins TRBV5-1 to TRBJ2-3, with TRBD1 identical over 7 bases. Germline V lookup: CDR1 SGHRS, CDR2 YFSETQ. CDR3 length: 15 residues. Trimming took 1 base from V and 7 from J; bases not matched to a gene: 9. The CDR3 sequence is CASSLPWDSVNTQYF. The CDR3 bases are TGCGCCAGCAGCTTGCCCTGGGACAGCGTCAATACGCAGTATTTT.

The sample holds a few counts of this clonotype. This rearrangement joins TRBV5-1 to TRBJ2-1; 8 bases match TRBD2. Germline V gene data show CDR1 as SGHRS and CDR2 as YFSETQ. The CDR3 contains 16 residues. V lost 0 bases, J lost 3 bases, and 5 bases stayed unmatched. The CDR3 loop reads CASSLASGSFYNEQFF. The CDR3 DNA is TGCGCCAGCAGCTTGGCTAGCGGGTCATTCTACAATGAGCAGTTCTTC.

The chain employs TRBV12-3 or TRBV12-4 and TRBJ2-7; 12 nucleotides match TRBD2. Unmatched junction bases numbered 4, after V lost 3 bases and J lost 1 base. This CDR3 has 16 residues. The CDR3 here is CASSFTGLAGSYEQYF. In nucleotides, the CDR3 is TGTGCCAGCAGTTTTACAGGACTAGCGGGGTCCTACGAGCAGTACTTC.

The V call is TRBV7-2, the J call TRBJ2-7; D is unclear. Germline CDR1 SGHTA, CDR2 FQGNSA. V was shortened by 0 bases and J by 3 bases, with 12 bases between the two germline ends. The CDR3 loop spans 15 amino acids. CDR3 protein: CASSLASGAFYEQYF. CDR3 DNA: TGTGCCAGCAGCTTAGCGAGTGGAGCCTTCTACGAGCAGTACTTC.

V is TRBV12-3 or TRBV12-4 and J is TRBJ1-1, with D hard to call. The CDR3 contains 16 residues. Trimming took 3 bases from V and 5 from J, leaving 19 bases between them. The DNA of the CDR3 is TGTGCCAGCAGTTTTTTCCTCGGGGTGAGGATTACTGAAGCTTTCTTT. It yields the protein CASSFFLGVRITEAFF.

The chain has TRBV5-1 and TRBJ2-7; D may be TRBD1 or TRBD2 (5 bases each). The CDR3 has 14 residues. The V and J ends lost 6 bases and 3 bases respectively, with 16 bases between them. Looked up from germline, CDR1 is SGHRS and CDR2 is YFSETQ. The CDR3 DNA is TGCGCCAGCAAGACCGGGACGGGCTTCTACGAGCAGTACTTC. Protein product: CASKTGTGFYEQYF.

The rearrangement joins TRBV5-1 to TRBJ2-1; no reliable D call. V dropped 5 bases and J dropped 7 bases, with 16 bases sitting between them. The length of the CDR3 is 14 residues. Germline CDR1 SGHRS, CDR2 YFSETQ. The DNA for the CDR3 is TGCGCCAGCAGTGCCGGACCAGCCGGGAATGAGCAGTTCTTC. This translates into CASSAGPAGNEQFF.

The chain is built from TRBV4-1 and TRBJ2-4, with TRBD2 as a possible D gene (6 bases). Trimming pared 1 base from V and 0 bases from J, leaving 13 bases between. The CDR3 runs to 17 residues. Germline values: CDR1 MGHRA, CDR2 YSYEKL. CDR3 in amino acids: CASSQVMAGLAKNIQYF. CDR3 sequence (DNA): TGCGCCAGCAGCCAAGTAATGGCGGGACTAGCCAAAAACATTCAGTACTTC.

This clonotype came up a few times. The J gene is TRBJ2-7, the V gene TRBV4-1; the D call may be TRBD1 or TRBD2 (6 bases each). CDR3 length equals 16 residues. V lost 0 bases and J 6 bases, leaving 18 bases between the germline ends. Germline V CDR1 and CDR2: MGHRA, YSYEKL. The CDR3 DNA is TGCGCCAGCAGCCAAGATGGGGGCGGGACCCCTCGCGAGCAGTACTTC. It is translated as CASSQDGGGTPREQYF.